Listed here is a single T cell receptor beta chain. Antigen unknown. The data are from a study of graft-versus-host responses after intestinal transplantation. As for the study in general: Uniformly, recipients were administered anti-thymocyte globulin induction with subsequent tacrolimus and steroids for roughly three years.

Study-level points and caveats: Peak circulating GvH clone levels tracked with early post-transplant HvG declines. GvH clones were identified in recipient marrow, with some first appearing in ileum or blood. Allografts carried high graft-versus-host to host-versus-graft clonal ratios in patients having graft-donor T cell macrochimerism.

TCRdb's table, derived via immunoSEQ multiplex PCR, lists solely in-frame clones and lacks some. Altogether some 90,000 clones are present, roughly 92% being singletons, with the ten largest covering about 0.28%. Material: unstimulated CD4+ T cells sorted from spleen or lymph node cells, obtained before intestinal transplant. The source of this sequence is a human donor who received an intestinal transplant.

Here the CDR3 reads CASSLAVPGGYEQYF. The DNA of the CDR3 is TGTGCCAGCAGCTTAGCCGTCCCCGGAGGCTACGAGCAGTACTTC. The J gene is TRBJ2-7, the V gene TRBV11-2, with D possibly being TRBD2 (5 bases). V lost 1 base and J lost 3, with 13 bases in between. Germline V gives CDR1 SGHAT, CDR2 FQNNGV. The CDR3 extends over 15 amino acids.